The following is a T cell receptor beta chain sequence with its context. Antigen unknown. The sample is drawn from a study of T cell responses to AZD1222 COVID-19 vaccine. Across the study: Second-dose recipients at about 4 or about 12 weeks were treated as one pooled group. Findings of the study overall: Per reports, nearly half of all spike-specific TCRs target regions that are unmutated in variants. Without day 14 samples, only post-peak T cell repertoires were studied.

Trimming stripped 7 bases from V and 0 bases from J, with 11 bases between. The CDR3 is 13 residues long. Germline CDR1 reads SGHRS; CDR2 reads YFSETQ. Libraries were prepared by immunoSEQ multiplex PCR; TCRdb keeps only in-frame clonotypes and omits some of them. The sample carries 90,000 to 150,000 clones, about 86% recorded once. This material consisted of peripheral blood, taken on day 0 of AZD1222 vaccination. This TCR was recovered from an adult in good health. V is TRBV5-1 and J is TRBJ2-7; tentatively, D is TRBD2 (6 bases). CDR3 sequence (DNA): TGCGCCAGCCGACGAGCGGGCTCCTACGAGCAGTACTTC. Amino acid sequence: CASRRAGSYEQYF.